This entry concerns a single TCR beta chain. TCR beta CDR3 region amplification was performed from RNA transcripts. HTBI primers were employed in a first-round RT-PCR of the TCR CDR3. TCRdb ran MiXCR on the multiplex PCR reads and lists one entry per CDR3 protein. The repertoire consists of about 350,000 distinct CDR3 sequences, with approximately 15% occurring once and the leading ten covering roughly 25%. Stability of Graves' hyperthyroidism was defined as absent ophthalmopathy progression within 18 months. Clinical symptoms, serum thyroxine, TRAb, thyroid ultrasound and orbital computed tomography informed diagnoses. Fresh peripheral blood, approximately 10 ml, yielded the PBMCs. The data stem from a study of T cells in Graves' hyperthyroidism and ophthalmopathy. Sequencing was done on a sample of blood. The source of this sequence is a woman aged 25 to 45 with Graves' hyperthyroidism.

Here the CDR3 DNA reads TGCAGTGCCCGCCGACCCGCTAGCGGGACAACAGATACGCAGTATTTT. Translating gives CSARRPASGTTDTQYF. J is TRBJ2-3 and V is TRBV20-1, with TRBD2 matching over 9 bases. This CDR3 region has 16 residues. V lost 6 bases and J lost 3; bases outside the gene matches: 13. CDR1 is DFQATT, CDR2 SNEGSKA, per germline (reference sequence).